The rows below give T cell receptor beta chains drawn from one sample of a study of graft-versus-host responses after intestinal transplantation. Assay used: immunoSEQ multiplex PCR; TCRdb lists only in-frame clones, some missing. Of about 88,000 clones listed, approximately 94% are singletons. These receptors lack a known antigen. This specimen was unstimulated CD4+ T cells sorted from spleen or lymph node cells, taken before transplant. These receptors all stem from a human donor who was the organ donor for an intestinal transplant. The CDR3 runs from the conserved cysteine through the conserved F or W.

V,CDR3
TRBV18,CASSPGQGNRDYGAGELFF
TRBV9,CASSVAGSNYGYTF
TRBV5-4,CASSLAPQGDEQYF
TRBV6-5,CASTEVFTPTGELFF
TRBV11-2,CASGVETQYF
TRBV7-2,CASSLNTEAFF
TRBV11-2,CASSLDLGRGALYF
TRBV5-5,CASSVPGQGIGTEAFF
TRBV10-1,CASSDRGSGDTQYF
TRBV19,CASSRPGRGAQETQYF
TRBV30,CAWSVRQGNSPLHF
TRBV5-1,CASSVSWSGELFF
TRBV5-1,CASSLGRLYQETQYF
TRBV9,CASSRTSGVSTGELFF
TRBV2,CASSAGTGRETQYF
TRBV6-5,CASSPGSPGEQYF
TRBV2,CASSLLGGGFYGYTF
TRBV7-3,CASSLSGGGQPQHF
TRBV18,CASSPRRGETQYF
TRBV18,CASSLQGVGTEAFF
TRBV9,CASSERGEPYEQYF
TRBV6-1,CASSPTGNYGYTF
TRBV7-9,CASSFSTGVNSPLHF
TRBV11-2,CASSLAGGQPQHF
TRBV10-3,CAISESPEEEQYF
TRBV14,CASSQDRSGATNEKLFF
TRBV30,CARTGNNEQFF
TRBV10-3,CAISGRSGGTGRKTPYEQYF
TRBV29-1,CSVAGTGVSNEQYF
TRBV7-2,CATLGRTSGNTIYF
TRBV9,CASSPTSLGHEQYF
TRBV19,CASSPLQGYSGNTIYF
TRBV18,CASSTGGRTNEKLFF
TRBV5-7,CASSLGGLYGYTF
TRBV9,CASSVVGGSSTDTQYF
TRBV6-5,CASSSRASEQFF